Listed here is a single TCR beta chain. Its antigen is undetermined. Profiling relied on immunoSEQ multiplex PCR, and the TCRdb table lists in-frame clones only, not all of them. The data contain about 180,000 clones, approximately 88% of them seen just once; the ten biggest clones take up less than 6%. This entry is derived from a study of Ad26.COV2.S vaccination and SARS-CoV-2 variants. The germline gives CDR1 SQVTM, CDR2 ANQGSEA. The CDR3 is 12 amino acids. Deletions cut 7 bases from V and 2 bases from J, with 12 bases between. Study-level findings and limits: Across vaccine and placebo recipients, the breadth of non-spike TCRs was similar.

The receptor was isolated from a human donor who had recovered from COVID-19. The V gene is TRBV29-1, the J gene TRBJ2-7; D is undetermined. The input for sequencing was peripheral blood, taken after recovery from COVID-19. The CDR3 reads CSAGWFPYEQYF. CDR3 DNA: TGCAGCGCCGGCTGGTTTCCCTACGAGCAGTACTTC.